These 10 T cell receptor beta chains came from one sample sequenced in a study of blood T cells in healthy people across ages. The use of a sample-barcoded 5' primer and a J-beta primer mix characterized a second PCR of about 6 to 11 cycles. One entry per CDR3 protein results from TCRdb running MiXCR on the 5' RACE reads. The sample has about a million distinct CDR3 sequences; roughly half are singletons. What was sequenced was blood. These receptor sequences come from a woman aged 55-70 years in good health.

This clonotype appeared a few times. Here the CDR3 reads CASSQGAGVVNTEAFF. The CDR3 DNA is TGTGCCAGCAGCCAAGGGGCAGGGGTAGTGAACACTGAAGCTTTCTTT. This chain links TRBV4-2 with TRBJ1-1; TRBD1 is a possible D gene (6 bases). The V and J ends lost 1 base and 0 bases respectively, with 12 bases between them. This CDR3 has 16 amino acids. Germline V gene data show CDR1 as LGHNA and CDR2 as YNFKEQ.

The DNA for the CDR3 is TGTGCCAGCAGTACCGCGGACAGGGTAGGAGAGACCCAGTACTTC. Translating gives CASSTADRVGETQYF. The rearrangement links TRBV27 to TRBJ2-5; 8 nucleotides match TRBD1. Germline CDR1 and CDR2: MNHEY and SMNVEV (reference sequence). V lost 5 bases and J lost 4; bases outside the gene matches: 9. The CDR3 has 15 residues.

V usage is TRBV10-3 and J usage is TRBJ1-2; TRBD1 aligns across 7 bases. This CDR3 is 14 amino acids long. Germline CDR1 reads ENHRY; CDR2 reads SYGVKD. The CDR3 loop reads CASLERGRGHGYTF. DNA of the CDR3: TGTGCAAGCCTTGAGAGGGGGCGCGGCCATGGCTACACCTTC.

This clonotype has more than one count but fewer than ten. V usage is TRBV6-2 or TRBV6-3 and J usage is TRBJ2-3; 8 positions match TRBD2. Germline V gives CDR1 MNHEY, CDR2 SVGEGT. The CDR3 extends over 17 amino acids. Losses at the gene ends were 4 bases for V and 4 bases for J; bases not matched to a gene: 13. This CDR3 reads CASSSTRLARRSDTQYF. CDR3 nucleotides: TGTGCCAGCAGTTCCACCCGACTAGCGCGACGATCAGATACGCAGTATTTT.

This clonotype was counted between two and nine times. In nucleotides, the CDR3 is TGTGCCAGCAGTTACGGGGGGCAGGGATCACCCCTCCACTTT. Protein product: CASSYGGQGSPLHF. The chain couples TRBV6-6 to TRBJ1-6; D might be TRBD1 (6 bases). The V gene's germline CDR1 is MNHNY and CDR2 SVGAGI (reference sequence). The CDR3 contains 14 residues. V was cut by 2 bases and J by 10 bases, with 12 bases left in between.

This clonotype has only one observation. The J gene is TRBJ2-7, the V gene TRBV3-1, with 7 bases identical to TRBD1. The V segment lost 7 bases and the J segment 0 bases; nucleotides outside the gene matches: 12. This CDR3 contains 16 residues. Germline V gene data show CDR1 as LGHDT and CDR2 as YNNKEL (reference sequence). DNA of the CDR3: TGTGCCAGCACCACAGGGGATGGACCTAGCTCCTACGAGCAGTACTTC. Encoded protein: CASTTGDGPSSYEQYF.

The CDR3 bases are TGCGCCAGCAGTGAATCGCGGAGAGGTGAGCAGTTCTTC. Its translation is CASSESRRGEQFF. This sequence joins TRBV10-1 and TRBJ2-1; D ambiguous. Trimming pared 3 bases from V and 9 bases from J, leaving 12 bases between. Germline values: CDR1 WNHNN, CDR2 SYGVQD (reference sequence). This CDR3 is built from 13 residues.

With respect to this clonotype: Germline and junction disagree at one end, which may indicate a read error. CDR3 in DNA: TGCGCCAGCAGCTTAGTGATGGCCTACAATGAGCAGTACTTC. Protein sequence: CASSLVMAYNEQYF. The chain links TRBV7-2 to TRBJ2-7; D gene ambiguous. The CDR3 has 14 residues. Germline-derived CDR1 and CDR2 are SGHTA and FQGNSA. The complete variable domain, with remaining parts taken from reference TRBV7-2 and TRBJ2-7, reads GAGVSQSPSNKVTEKGKDVELRCDPISGHTALYWYRQSLGQGLEFLIYFQGNSAPDKSGLPSDRFSAERTGGSVSTLTIQRTQQEDSAVYLCASSLVMAYNEQYFGPGTRLTVT.

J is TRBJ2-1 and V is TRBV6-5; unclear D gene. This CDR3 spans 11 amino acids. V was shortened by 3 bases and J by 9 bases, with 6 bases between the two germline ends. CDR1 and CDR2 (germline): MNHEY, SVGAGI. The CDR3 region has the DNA TGTGCCAGCAGTTATATGGCTGAGCAGTTCTTC. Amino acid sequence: CASSYMAEQFF.

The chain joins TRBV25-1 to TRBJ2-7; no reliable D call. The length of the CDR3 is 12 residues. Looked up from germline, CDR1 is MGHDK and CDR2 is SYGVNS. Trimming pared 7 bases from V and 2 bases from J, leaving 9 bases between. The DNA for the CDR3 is TGTGCCAGCATGGCGGATCCCTACGAGCAGTACTTC. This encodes CASMADPYEQYF.